The rows below give T cell receptor beta chains drawn from one sample of a study of control samples from healthy donors and cancer patients. The repertoire was sequenced with immunoSEQ multiplex PCR; TCRdb's copy has only in-frame clones and lacks some. Of 170,000 or so clones listed, 90% to 95% are singletons. Input material: blood. The receptor source for this set is a man aged 18 to 30 in good health. Each CDR3 is given with its conserved first and last residue. A D gene is named only where the DNA matches it firmly. Some rows have no size entry. The others give once, few or many, or a class for an expanded clone.

clone size	V gene	J gene	D gene	CDR3 protein	CDR3 DNA
.	TRBV19	TRBJ2-2	.	CASGRGVGELFF	TGTGCCAGTGGCAGGGGGGTCGGGGAGCTGTTTTTT
.	TRBV4-2	TRBJ2-7	.	CASSQVRGEEQYF	TGTGCCAGCAGCCAGGTACGGGGAGAAGAGCAGTACTTC
.	TRBV7-2	TRBJ1-1	TRBD1	CASSSRDRPRAEAFF	TGTGCCAGCAGCTCCCGGGACAGGCCTCGGGCTGAAGCTTTCTTT
.	TRBV30	TRBJ1-6	.	CAWRNNSPLHF	TGTGCCTGGAGGAATAATTCACCCCTCCACTTT
.	TRBV19	TRBJ1-3	.	CASSLGPIRIGNTIYF	TGTGCCAGTAGTTTAGGTCCCATACGTATTGGAAACACCATATATTTT
.	TRBV2	TRBJ2-7	.	CASRPGVNYEQYF	TGTGCCAGCAGGCCCGGGGTTAACTACGAGCAGTACTTC
.	TRBV3-1/TRBV3-2	TRBJ2-1	TRBD1	CASSQWAGGIDEQFF	TGTGCCAGCAGCCAGTGGGCAGGGGGCATCGATGAGCAGTTCTTC
.	TRBV2	TRBJ2-7	TRBD1	CASSSLDRVIWYEQYF	TGTGCCAGCAGTTCCCTTGACAGGGTCATTTGGTACGAGCAGTACTTC
.	TRBV6-5	TRBJ1-2	.	CASSYNGASYGYTF	TGTGCCAGCAGTTACAACGGGGCATCCTATGGCTACACCTTC
once	TRBV5-4	TRBJ1-6	TRBD1	CASSTDRGHSSPLHF	TGTGCCAGCAGCACCGACAGGGGGCATAGTTCACCCCTCCACTTT
.	TRBV6-2/TRBV6-3	TRBJ1-1	.	CASSYMNTEAFF	TGTGCCAGCAGTTACATGAACACTGAAGCTTTCTTT
.	TRBV6-6	TRBJ2-3	TRBD2	CASWVGSGGGTDTQYF	TGTGCCAGCTGGGTAGGGAGCGGGGGCGGGACAGATACGCAGTATTTT
.	TRBV27	TRBJ2-6	.	CASSYIYSGANVLTF	TGTGCCAGCAGTTACATTTACTCTGGGGCCAACGTCCTGACTTTC
.	TRBV9	TRBJ2-7	TRBD2	CASSVGGALSYEQYF	TGTGCCAGCAGCGTCGGGGGGGCGTTGTCCTACGAGCAGTACTTC
.	TRBV27	TRBJ2-4	.	CASSATDAKNIQYF	TGTGCCAGCAGTGCGACCGATGCCAAAAACATTCAGTACTTC
.	TRBV11-3	TRBJ1-1	.	CASSRGGQGNTEAFF	TGTGCCAGCAGCCGGGGGGGGCAGGGTAACACTGAAGCTTTCTTT
once	TRBV19	TRBJ2-3	.	CASSSLGTQYF	TGTGCCAGTAGTTCCCTCGGTACGCAGTATTTT
.	TRBV20-1	TRBJ2-1	TRBD1	CSASRTGGFYNEQFF	TGCAGTGCTAGTCGGACAGGGGGCTTTTACAATGAGCAGTTCTTC
.	TRBV5-1	TRBJ1-1	TRBD1	CASSPPGQYTEAFF	TGCGCCAGCAGCCCACCGGGACAGTACACTGAAGCTTTCTTT
.	TRBV28	TRBJ1-5	TRBD1	CASSLNRGVEQPQHF	TGTGCCAGCAGTCTCAACAGGGGAGTAGAGCAGCCCCAGCATTTT
.	TRBV2	TRBJ2-1	.	CASKKGESSYNEQFF	TGTGCCAGCAAGAAGGGTGAGAGCTCCTACAATGAGCAGTTCTTC
.	TRBV5-1	TRBJ1-1	.	CASSLLGEATEAFF	TGCGCCAGCAGCTTGTTAGGAGAAGCGACTGAAGCTTTCTTT
.	TRBV5-4	TRBJ2-1	TRBD2	CASTRGGSYNEQFF	TGTGCCAGCACCCGGGGAGGGTCCTACAATGAGCAGTTCTTC
.	TRBV6-4	TRBJ2-5	.	CASSVSSQETQYF	TGTGCCAGCAGTGTTAGCAGCCAAGAGACCCAGTACTTC
.	TRBV27	TRBJ2-1	.	CASSPLDNEQFF	TGTGCCAGCAGTCCCCTAGATAATGAGCAGTTCTTC
.	TRBV5-4	TRBJ2-5	TRBD2	CASSLSSGGPQETQYF	TGTGCCAGCAGCTTGAGCAGCGGGGGCCCCCAAGAGACCCAGTACTTC
.	TRBV2	TRBJ1-2	TRBD1	CASSADRVDYGYTF	TGTGCCAGCAGTGCTGACAGGGTTGACTATGGCTACACCTTC
.	TRBV5-6	TRBJ1-5	.	CASSSAGTKDNQPQHF	TGTGCCAGCAGCTCCGCCGGGACAAAAGACAATCAGCCCCAGCATTTT
.	TRBV27	TRBJ1-5	.	CASSLEQGGTGSNQPQHF	TGTGCCAGCAGTTTAGAACAGGGAGGGACGGGAAGCAATCAGCCCCAGCATTTT
.	TRBV5-1	TRBJ2-4	.	CASSLEGIAKNIQYF	TGCGCCAGCAGCCTCGAGGGGATAGCCAAAAACATTCAGTACTTC
.	TRBV9	TRBJ2-6	.	CASSVAVRSGFGANVLTF	TGTGCCAGCAGCGTAGCTGTGAGGTCCGGTTTCGGGGCCAACGTCCTGACTTTC
.	TRBV7-9	TRBJ2-5	.	CASSLNQETQYF	TGTGCCAGCAGCTTAAACCAAGAGACCCAGTACTTC
.	TRBV14	TRBJ2-4	.	CASSQSLVRYF	TGTGCCAGCAGCCAGTCACTAGTGAGGTACTTC
.	TRBV6-1	TRBJ2-7	.	CASSELLGGGLAEQYF	TGTGCCAGCAGTGAATTATTAGGTGGGGGGCTCGCCGAGCAGTACTTC
.	TRBV19	TRBJ2-1	.	CASSIYLEGGPNEQFF	TGTGCCAGTAGTATTTATCTCGAGGGCGGACCGAATGAGCAGTTCTTC
.	TRBV7-9	TRBJ2-2	TRBD1	CASSPVGGNTGELFF	TGTGCCAGCAGCCCGGTAGGGGGCAACACCGGGGAGCTGTTTTTT
few	TRBV3-1/TRBV3-2	TRBJ1-1	.	CASSQEGAGAAEAFF	TGTGCCAGCAGCCAAGAGGGGGCCGGGGCGGCTGAAGCTTTCTTT
.	TRBV4-2	TRBJ2-1	TRBD2	CASSQDTAGGIYNEQFF	TGTGCCAGCAGCCAAGATACGGCGGGGGGCATCTACAATGAGCAGTTCTTC
.	TRBV18	TRBJ1-3	.	CASSSQNTIYF	TGTGCCAGCTCGAGTCAGAACACCATATATTTT
once	TRBV5-1	TRBJ2-7	.	CASSLGDGSYEQYF	TGCGCCAGCAGCTTAGGGGATGGTTCCTACGAGCAGTACTTC
.	TRBV5-1	TRBJ2-5	TRBD2	CASSLDPLAGGRETQYF	TGCGCCAGCAGCTTGGACCCACTAGCGGGGGGGCGGGAGACCCAGTACTTC
.	TRBV4-1	TRBJ1-2	.	CASSLQEDYGYTF	TGCGCCAGCAGTCTACAGGAGGACTATGGCTACACCTTC
.	TRBV2	TRBJ2-1	TRBD2	CASRPGLAGGSSYNEQFF	TGTGCCAGCAGACCGGGACTAGCGGGGGGGAGCTCCTACAATGAGCAGTTCTTC
.	TRBV18	TRBJ2-2	.	CASSRSRGLAGELFF	TGTGCCAGCTCACGGTCGCGCGGGCTGGCCGGGGAGCTGTTTTTT
.	TRBV9	TRBJ2-7	TRBD2	CASSVGGRGASYEQYF	TGTGCCAGCAGCGTAGGGGGGCGGGGGGCCTCCTACGAGCAGTACTTC
once	TRBV6-6	TRBJ1-1	.	CACSMTGEAFF	TGTGCCTGCTCTATGACGGGGGAAGCTTTCTTT
.	TRBV3-1/TRBV3-2	TRBJ1-4	.	CASSQAVDRGEKLFF	TGTGCCAGCAGCCAAGCGGTCGACAGAGGGGAAAAACTGTTTTTT
.	TRBV29-1	TRBJ2-1	.	CSVSPDGQGTFNEQFF	TGCAGCGTCAGTCCGGACGGCCAGGGTACATTCAATGAGCAGTTCTTC
.	TRBV7-8	TRBJ2-3	TRBD1	CASSLNRGLTDTQYF	TGTGCCAGCAGCTTAAACAGGGGGCTGACAGATACGCAGTATTTT
.	TRBV2	TRBJ2-3	.	CASSEAPITDTQYF	TGTGCCAGCAGTGAAGCGCCGATCACAGATACGCAGTATTTT
.	TRBV7-3	TRBJ2-3	.	CASSLSYDRPTDTQYF	TGTGCCAGCAGCTTAAGCTACGACAGACCCACAGATACGCAGTATTTT
.	TRBV10-3	TRBJ2-3	TRBD2	CATLAGASTDTQYF	TGTGCCACGTTAGCGGGCGCTAGCACAGATACGCAGTATTTT
.	TRBV24-1	TRBJ2-7	TRBD1	CATSERDRGCEQYF	TGTGCCACCAGTGAGCGGGACAGGGGTTGCGAGCAGTACTTC
.	TRBV5-1	TRBJ1-1	.	CASSSLGHMNTEAFF	TGCGCCAGCAGCTCCTTGGGACATATGAACACTGAAGCTTTCTTT
.	TRBV30	TRBJ1-2	TRBD1	CAWSVGTGEYGYTF	TGTGCCTGGAGTGTCGGGACAGGAGAATATGGCTACACCTTC
.	TRBV10-1	TRBJ2-2	TRBD1	CASRQGRTTGELFF	TGCGCCAGCCGACAGGGTCGAACAACCGGGGAGCTGTTTTTT
once	TRBV5-1	TRBJ2-3	TRBD1	CASSLNRGGDTQYF	TGCGCCAGCAGCTTGAACAGGGGTGGAGATACGCAGTATTTT
few	TRBV30	TRBJ2-1	TRBD2	CAWRGLAGGNEQFF	TGTGCCTGGAGGGGACTAGCGGGGGGAAATGAGCAGTTCTTC
.	TRBV2	TRBJ2-7	.	CASSDGAGYEQYF	TGTGCCAGCAGTGACGGAGCTGGCTACGAGCAGTACTTC